The subject of this entry is one T cell receptor (beta chain). CDR1 SGHRS and CDR2 YFSETQ come from the germline V gene. The V and J ends lost 0 bases and 4 bases, in that order; junction bases with no gene match: 2. This CDR3 comprises 15 residues. The record originates from a study of shared clonotypes between healthy human individuals. Sequencing was performed with immunoSEQ multiplex PCR; in TCRdb, only in-frame clones are kept and a portion is missing. Altogether 2 million to 2.5 million clones are present, 90% to 96% being singletons, with the ten largest covering approximately 0.13%. The sequencing input was naive CD4+ T cells sorted from blood. This sample's subset: CD45RA+ positively selected. The V call is TRBV5-1, the J call TRBJ2-7; TRBD2 matches at 12 bases. The source of this sequence is a man between 18 and 29 years old in good health. CDR3 DNA sequence: TGCGCCAGCAGCTTGGGTACTAGCGGGAGGTACGAGCAGTACTTC. It is translated as CASSLGTSGRYEQYF. The whole variable domain, filled in from reference TRBV5-1 and TRBJ2-7, reads KAGVTQTPRYLIKTRGQQVTLSCSPISGHRSVSWYQQTPGQGLQFLFEYFSETQRNKGNFPGRFSGRQFSNSRSEMNVSTLELGDSALYLCASSLGTSGRYEQYFGPGTRLTVT.